A single TCR beta chain is shown here with its context. Its antigen is not known. Germline V gene lookup returns CDR1 SEHNR and CDR2 FQNEAQ (reference sequence). Trimming stripped 6 bases from V and 5 bases from J, with 25 bases between. The CDR3 is made up of 17 amino acids. All glioblastoma patients lacked an isocitrate dehydrogenase mutation. The entry originates in a study of glioma-infiltrating T cells after dendritic cell vaccination. General study findings and limits: Complete blood and tumor specimen sets were limited to few patients.

Primers: 60 V beta forward and 13 J beta reverse. TCRdb's table, derived via immunoSEQ multiplex PCR, lists solely in-frame clones and lacks some. The sample lists more than 95,000 clones, about four fifths occurring once. The clonotype originates from a human donor with glioblastoma. Sequencing used blood, obtained before dendritic cell vaccination. The chain is built from TRBV7-9 and TRBJ2-5; TRBD2 might be the D (5 bases). The CDR3 sequence is CASSPRTFAAPGETQYF. CDR3 DNA sequence: TGTGCCAGCAGTCCTAGGACTTTTGCTGCCCCTGGGGAGACCCAGTACTTC.